Following are 21 T cell receptor beta chains from one sample sequenced in a study of cytomegalovirus exposure and HLA in healthy donors. The primer mix had 60 Vbeta and 13 Jbeta primers. Assay used: immunoSEQ multiplex PCR; TCRdb lists only in-frame clones, some missing. The repertoire consists of 150,000 to 200,000 clones, with roughly 80% occurring once and the leading ten covering 4.9%. Sequences were obtained from PBMCs. The receptor set was obtained from a male donor in good health and CMV-seronegative.

DNA of the CDR3: TGTGCCACCAGCCTAGCGGGAGGGCCACATGAGCAGTTCTTC. Its protein is CATSLAGGPHEQFF. V and J are TRBV15 and TRBJ2-1; TRBD2 agrees at 12 bases. Per the germline V gene, CDR1 is LNHNV and CDR2 is YYDKDF (reference sequence). The CDR3 covers 14 residues. V lost 5 bases, J lost 8 bases, and 4 bases stayed unmatched.

The V gene is TRBV2, the J gene TRBJ2-1; TRBD2 matches 8 bases. From germline, CDR1 is SNHLY and CDR2 FYNNEI. This CDR3 spans 14 amino acids. The junction had 10 bases not matched to a gene; V was cut back by 10 bases and J by 5 bases. This CDR3 is CANREGGLNNEQFF. Written as DNA, the CDR3 is TGTGCCAACCGGGAGGGGGGGCTCAACAATGAGCAGTTCTTC.

The genes are TRBV1 and TRBJ2-7; TRBD1, the table's D call, was not compared with the DNA. TRBV1 is reported as a pseudogene. The CDR3 runs 16 residues. The CDR3 region is CTSSQGGDRLFYEQYF. The CDR3 nucleotides are TGCACCAGCAGCCAAGGTGGGGACAGGCTTTTCTACGAGCAGTACTTC.

This chain links TRBV7-9 with TRBJ2-3, with 10 bases identical to TRBD2. This CDR3 has 17 amino acids. V shed 1 base and J 6 bases; nucleotides not matched to a gene: 10. The germline CDR1 and CDR2 sequences are SEHNR and FQNEAQ (reference sequence). CDR3 region: CASSLGWLAGDGDTQYF. DNA of the CDR3: TGTGCCAGCAGCTTAGGCTGGCTAGCGGGAGACGGGGATACGCAGTATTTT.

A few counts support this clone. The V gene is TRBV27, the J gene TRBJ2-7; TRBD1 matches 8 bases. Losses at the gene ends were 10 bases for V and 1 base for J; bases not matched to a gene: 9. The CDR3 has 14 amino acids. CDR1 and CDR2 from the germline V gene are MNHEY and SMNVEV (reference sequence). This chain's CDR3 is CAIKRQGRSYEQYF. Here the CDR3 DNA reads TGTGCCATCAAAAGACAGGGGCGATCCTACGAGCAGTACTTC.

The chain links TRBV6-1 to TRBJ1-5, with D perhaps matching TRBD1 (5 bases). V was trimmed by 6 bases and J by 5 bases, leaving 11 bases between them. CDR3 length: 13 amino acids. Per germline, CDR1 MNHNS and CDR2 SASEGT. CDR3 sequence reads: CASSPIRDQPQHF. The CDR3 coding sequence is TGTGCCAGCAGCCCTATCAGGGATCAGCCCCAGCATTTT.

The J gene is TRBJ1-5, the V gene TRBV28; D gene unclear. The CDR3 is 13 residues long. Germline V CDR1 and CDR2: MDHEN, SYDVKM. Deletions cut 3 bases from V and 1 base from J, with 4 bases between. This CDR3 reads CASSFQSNQPQHF. The CDR3 nucleotides read TGTGCCAGCAGTTTTCAGAGCAATCAGCCCCAGCATTTT. Full variable domain (rest looked up from reference TRBV28 and TRBJ1-5): DVKVTQSSRYLVKRTGEKVFLECVQDMDHENMFWYRQDPGLGLRLIYFSYDVKMKEKGDIPEGYSVSREKKERFSLILESASTNQTSMYLCASSFQSNQPQHFGDGTRLSIL.

The chain uses TRBV28 and TRBJ1-1; 7 bases match TRBD1. Germline CDR1 reads MDHEN; CDR2 reads SYDVKM. The junction had 2 bases not matched to a gene; V was cut back by 3 bases and J by 4 bases. The CDR3 is 13 residues long. The CDR3 nucleotides are TGTGCCAGCAGTTTGGGACAGCTCACTGAAGCTTTCTTT. It is translated as CASSLGQLTEAFF.

The chain employs TRBV7-9 and TRBJ1-1; tentatively, D is TRBD1 (6 bases). The CDR3 totals 15 residues. Trimming stripped 2 bases from V and 5 bases from J, with 15 bases between. The germline V gene encodes CDR1 SEHNR and CDR2 FQNEAQ (reference sequence). The CDR3 bases are TGTGCCAGCAGCTTAATCGGGGGGCCGGTGACTGAAGCTTTCTTT. Its protein is CASSLIGGPVTEAFF.

Points on this clone: The same CDR3 also results from other DNA sequences found in this sample. The chain has TRBV9 and TRBJ1-2, with 7 bases that match TRBD1. Per the germline V gene, CDR1 is SGDLS and CDR2 is YYNGEE. The J segment lost 2 bases and the V segment lost 2 bases, leaving 0 bases of the junction unmatched. This CDR3 is 13 amino acids long. This CDR3 reads CASSVDRNYGYTF. The CDR3 DNA reads as TGTGCCAGCAGCGTGGACAGGAACTATGGCTACACCTTC.

This clone came up a few times. This specimen includes other DNA sequences encoding the same CDR3. The genes are TRBV4-2 and TRBJ2-3; 10 positions agree with TRBD2. This CDR3 spans 16 amino acids. From germline, CDR1 is LGHNA and CDR2 YNFKEQ. With V trimmed by 0 bases and J by 1 base, 1 base remained unmatched. DNA of the CDR3: TGTGCCAGCAGCCAAGATCTAGCGGGGGGCACAGATACGCAGTATTTT. Translating it yields CASSQDLAGGTDTQYF.

This clone appeared a few times. V usage is TRBV4-1 and J usage is TRBJ1-6; 7 nucleotides align to TRBD1. The CDR3 is 16 residues long. V gave up 0 bases and J gave up 8 bases; unmatched junction bases: 7. CDR1 and CDR2 from the germline V gene are MGHRA and YSYEKL. The CDR3 loop reads CASSQEWGTVYSPLHF. The CDR3 bases are TGCGCCAGCAGCCAAGAATGGGGGACAGTATATTCACCCCTCCACTTT.

The CDR3 loop is CASSLVGQAYEQYF. The CDR3 DNA is TGCGCCAGCAGCTTGGTGGGACAGGCCTACGAGCAGTACTTC. The chain is built from TRBV5-1 and TRBJ2-7, with 8 bases matching TRBD1. V dropped 0 bases and J dropped 2; count of bases not matched to a gene: 1. The CDR3 has 14 residues. Germline CDR1 reads SGHRS; CDR2 reads YFSETQ.

The V and J genes are TRBV19 and TRBJ2-1, with 8 bases lining up with TRBD2. The CDR3 loop spans 15 amino acids. Germline loops: CDR1 LNHDA, CDR2 SQIVND (reference sequence). V lost 5 bases, J lost 6 bases, and 9 bases stayed unmatched. The CDR3 DNA reads as TGTGCCAGTAGTTCGCCGGGACTAGTGTTCAATGAGCAGTTCTTC. This translates into CASSSPGLVFNEQFF.

The chain carries TRBV29-1 and TRBJ2-3, with TRBD1 identical over 7 bases. This CDR3 contains 15 residues. V shed 6 bases, J shed 5 bases, and the junction held 14 bases outside the gene matches. Germline CDR1 and CDR2: SQVTM and ANQGSEA. In nucleotides, the CDR3 is TGCAGCGTCCTAAGTTTCCAAGACAGGGAAGATACGCAGTATTTT. Protein product: CSVLSFQDREDTQYF.

V usage is TRBV2 and J usage is TRBJ2-7; possibly TRBD1 for D (6 bases). Per germline, CDR1 SNHLY and CDR2 FYNNEI. Trimming cost V 5 bases and J 6 bases, with 14 bases left between them. The CDR3 is 13 amino acids. The CDR3 sequence: CASSSELGGEQYF. CDR3 nucleotides: TGTGCCAGCAGTTCCGAGCTAGGGGGCGAGCAGTACTTC.

The CDR3 loop is CASSQGRDREKLFF. In nucleotides, the CDR3 is TGCGCCAGCAGCCAAGGCCGGGACAGAGAAAAACTGTTTTTT. The chain uses TRBV4-1 and TRBJ1-4; 7 positions match TRBD1. This CDR3 contains 14 residues. V was pared by 1 base and J by 8 bases, with 4 bases of the junction left unmatched. Germline CDR1 and CDR2: MGHRA and YSYEKL.

This clone appeared once. J is TRBJ2-5 and V is TRBV7-7; 8 bases match TRBD1. The length of the CDR3 is 14 residues. Per the germline V gene, CDR1 is SSHAT and CDR2 is FNYEAQ (reference sequence). Unmatched junction bases numbered 6, after V lost 5 bases and J lost 4 bases. In DNA form, the CDR3 reads TGTGCCAGCAGCCCGACAGGGGATGGAGAGACCCAGTACTTC. Residues: CASSPTGDGETQYF.

The gene calls are TRBV7-3 and TRBJ1-2; D gene ambiguous. This CDR3 is 13 amino acids long. From germline, CDR1 is SGHTA and CDR2 FQGTGA. Trimming took 2 bases from V and 2 from J, leaving 6 bases between them. The CDR3 here is CASSLAGNYGYTF. The DNA of the CDR3 is TGTGCCAGCAGCTTAGCGGGAAACTATGGCTACACCTTC.

This clone has only a few counts. V usage is TRBV7-3 and J usage is TRBJ2-3; a possible D gene is TRBD1 (6 bases). The CDR3 has 14 residues. Trimming took off 5 bases at V and 0 bases at J, with 9 bases between the two ends. The V gene's germline CDR1 is SGHTA and CDR2 FQGTGA. DNA for the CDR3: TGTGCCAGCAGCCCCGGACAGAGCACAGATACGCAGTATTTT. It translates to CASSPGQSTDTQYF.

V gene TRBV6-5 combines with J gene TRBJ2-7, with TRBD2 matching 10 bases. Unmatched junction bases numbered 5, after V lost 2 bases and J lost 4 bases. The V gene's germline CDR1 is MNHEY and CDR2 SVGAGI. The CDR3 loop spans 15 amino acids. The CDR3 sequence is CASSYTASGSYEQYF. CDR3 in DNA: TGTGCCAGCAGTTACACCGCTAGCGGGAGTTACGAGCAGTACTTC.